This is a list of T cell receptor beta chains from one sample in a study of radiotherapy plus CTLA-4 blockade in lung cancer. Repertoires were generated with immunoSEQ multiplex PCR, while TCRdb's copy carries only in-frame clones and drops some. Among approximately 80,000 clones, around 78% were seen once, and the ten largest hold 20% to 25%. The sample in question was peripheral blood, obtained from a patient treated with radiotherapy plus ipilimumab. The source is a human donor with non-small cell lung cancer whose response to radiotherapy plus ipilimumab could not be evaluated. Some clones in this sample may be carry-over from other donors' samples. Each CDR3 is given with its conserved first and last residue. D genes are given only for firm matches. Some rows mark clone size as missing; the rest say once, few, many or name a class of expanded clone.

>TRBV4-2|TRBJ1-2|NA|NA
TGTGCCAGCAGCCAAGAGACAGTCTATGGCTACACCTTC
CASSQETVYGYTF
>TRBV28|TRBJ1-4|NA|NA
TGTGCCAGCAGTCTAGGAGGCCCCAATGAAAAACTGTTTTTT
CASSLGGPNEKLFF
>TRBV18|TRBJ2-7|NA|NA
TGTGCCAGCTCACCGGGCAAACAGGGCTACGAGCAGTACTTC
CASSPGKQGYEQYF
>TRBV19|TRBJ2-7|TRBD2|NA
TGTGCCAGCCGCGCGGGGGGGAGTTCCTACGAGCAGTACTTC
CASRAGGSSYEQYF
>TRBV28|TRBJ1-2|NA|NA
TGTGCCAGCACCACCCCCGCCAGGTATGGCTACACCTTC
CASTTPARYGYTF
>TRBV5-6|TRBJ1-2|TRBD1|NA
TGTGCCAGCAGCACCGACAGGGGGAACTATGGCTACACCTTC
CASSTDRGNYGYTF
>TRBV11-3|TRBJ2-2|NA|NA
TGTGCCAGCAGTTCCCCGATACTAGCAGAAAACACCGGGGAGCTGTTTTTT
CASSSPILAENTGELFF
>TRBV11-3|TRBJ2-3|TRBD2|NA
TGTGCCAGCAGCTACCTAGCGGGGGGGCGGACAGATACGCAGTATTTT
CASSYLAGGRTDTQYF
>TRBV5-4|TRBJ2-1|TRBD1|NA
TGTGCCAGCAGCCAAGGTCAGGGGGCGGGGTCCTACAATGAGCAGTTCTTC
CASSQGQGAGSYNEQFF
>TRBV5-1|TRBJ2-7|NA|few
TGCGCCAGCAGCTTAGGTGGGACTTACGAGCAGTACTTC
CASSLGGTYEQYF
>TRBV6-1|TRBJ1-3|NA|NA
TGTGCCAGCAGCGGACTCTCTGGAAACACCATATATTTT
CASSGLSGNTIYF
>TRBV6-5|TRBJ1-1|NA|few
TGTGCCAGCAGTTACTCCCAGGATAACACTGAAGCTTTCTTT
CASSYSQDNTEAFF
>TRBV6-1|TRBJ2-5|TRBD1|NA
TGTGCCAGCAACCGGGACAGGGCCCAAGAGACCCAGTACTTC
CASNRDRAQETQYF
>TRBV25-1|TRBJ1-6|NA|NA
TGTGCCAGCAGTGAAAGGAGGAGCTCCTATAATTCACCCCTCCACTTT
CASSERRSSYNSPLHF
>TRBV19|TRBJ1-2|NA|NA
TGTGCCAGTAGTACTAGGATTAACTATGGCTACACCTTC
CASSTRINYGYTF
>TRBV2|TRBJ2-2|TRBD1|NA
TGTGCCAGCATTCTGGACAGGGGCACGCGGGAGCTGTTTTTT
CASILDRGTRELFF
>TRBV7-2|TRBJ1-4|NA|NA
TGTGCCAGCAGCTTAATGGGAGACAATGAAAAACTGTTTTTT
CASSLMGDNEKLFF
>TRBV6-1|TRBJ2-1|NA|NA
TGTGCCAGCAGCACCATGAGCTCCTACAATGAGCAGTTCTTC
CASSTMSSYNEQFF
>TRBV11-1|TRBJ2-6|TRBD1|NA
TGTGCCAGCAGCCCTGGGACAGGGATAGGTGGGGCCAACGTCCTGACTTTC
CASSPGTGIGGANVLTF
>TRBV5-1|TRBJ2-3|TRBD2|NA
TGCGCCAGCAGCTCCAGGCCCCCTAGCGGGGGGATCTCCGATACGCAGTATTTT
CASSSRPPSGGISDTQYF
>TRBV6-5|TRBJ2-2|NA|medium-sized
TGTGCCAGCAGGACAGATTACACCGGGGAGCTGTTTTTT
CASRTDYTGELFF
>TRBV28|TRBJ1-2|NA|NA
TGTGCCAGCAGCAGAGACAGGAACTATGGCTACACCTTC
CASSRDRNYGYTF
>TRBV18|TRBJ2-5|TRBD2|few
TGTGCCAGCTCACATGGGGCGGGGGAAGAGACCCAGTACTTC
CASSHGAGEETQYF
>TRBV5-4|TRBJ2-4|TRBD1|NA
TGTGCCAGCAGCCCGGGACAGGGCTTAGCCAAAAACATTCAGTACTTC
CASSPGQGLAKNIQYF
>TRBV5-6|TRBJ1-4|TRBD1|NA
TGTGCCACTTACCGGGACAGGGGAAATACTAATGAAAAACTGTTTTTT
CATYRDRGNTNEKLFF
>TRBV6-5|TRBJ1-4|TRBD1|few
TGTGCCAGCAGTGCGTGGGCAGGGGGCAAGGAAAAACTGTTTTTT
CASSAWAGGKEKLFF
>TRBV5-1|TRBJ1-1|NA|NA
TGCGCCAGCTCGGGACTTACGAACACTGAAGCTTTCTTT
CASSGLTNTEAFF
>TRBV19|TRBJ2-3|NA|NA
TGTGCCAGTAGTCCCCGCGGGGGCCGCACAGATACGCAGTATTTT
CASSPRGGRTDTQYF
>TRBV4-2|TRBJ1-4|TRBD1|NA
TGTGCCAGCAGCCAAGAGACAGGGCCCACTAATGAAAAACTGTTTTTT
CASSQETGPTNEKLFF
>TRBV27|TRBJ2-7|TRBD2|few
TGTGCCAGCAGTTTTAGCGGGGGTCCCCACGAGCAGTACTTC
CASSFSGGPHEQYF
>TRBV28|TRBJ2-1|NA|NA
TGTGCCAGCAGTTTAGTGGACAACAATGAGCAGTTCTTC
CASSLVDNNEQFF
>TRBV6-6|TRBJ1-3|NA|medium-sized
TGTGCCAGCAGCCAGGGACAATACTCTGGAAACACCATATATTTT
CASSQGQYSGNTIYF
>TRBV6-1|TRBJ2-2|TRBD2|NA
TGTGCCAGCAGTGGACTAGCGGGGGGGCAAGACGGGGAGCTGTTTTTT
CASSGLAGGQDGELFF
>TRBV9|TRBJ2-1|NA|NA
TGTGCCAGCAGCACCAGGGAAAGCTCCTACAATGAGCAGTTCTTC
CASSTRESSYNEQFF
>TRBV28|TRBJ1-2|NA|NA
TGTGCCAGCAGTAAAACCCCGACAGGCTATGGCTACACCTTC
CASSKTPTGYGYTF
>TRBV7-2|TRBJ2-3|NA|NA
TGTGCCAGCAGCTCAGTGGTCGTCAGCACAGATACGCAGTATTTT
CASSSVVVSTDTQYF
>TRBV5-1|TRBJ1-2|TRBD1|NA
TGCGCCAGCAGCTCGACAATAGGGGGACAGAGCAATGGCTACACCTTC
CASSSTIGGQSNGYTF
>TRBV5-1|TRBJ1-1|TRBD1|NA
TGCGCCAGCAGGTTTGGACAGGTTAACACTGAAGCTTTCTTT
CASRFGQVNTEAFF
>TRBV6-5|TRBJ1-1|NA|NA
TGTGCCAGCACCTTCGGGGGGCGGTGGGACACTGAAGCTTTCTTT
CASTFGGRWDTEAFF
>TRBV7-2|TRBJ1-5|NA|few
TGTGCCAGCAGCCCGCAGGGAAGTCAGCCCCAGCATTTT
CASSPQGSQPQHF
>TRBV5-1|TRBJ1-1|NA|NA
TGCGCCAGCAGCTTGGAGAGGGCCACTGAAGCTTTCTTT
CASSLERATEAFF
>TRBV19|TRBJ1-1|NA|NA
TGTGCCAGTAGTATGGCTGGAGGGGCGGCTTTCTTT
CASSMAGGAAFF